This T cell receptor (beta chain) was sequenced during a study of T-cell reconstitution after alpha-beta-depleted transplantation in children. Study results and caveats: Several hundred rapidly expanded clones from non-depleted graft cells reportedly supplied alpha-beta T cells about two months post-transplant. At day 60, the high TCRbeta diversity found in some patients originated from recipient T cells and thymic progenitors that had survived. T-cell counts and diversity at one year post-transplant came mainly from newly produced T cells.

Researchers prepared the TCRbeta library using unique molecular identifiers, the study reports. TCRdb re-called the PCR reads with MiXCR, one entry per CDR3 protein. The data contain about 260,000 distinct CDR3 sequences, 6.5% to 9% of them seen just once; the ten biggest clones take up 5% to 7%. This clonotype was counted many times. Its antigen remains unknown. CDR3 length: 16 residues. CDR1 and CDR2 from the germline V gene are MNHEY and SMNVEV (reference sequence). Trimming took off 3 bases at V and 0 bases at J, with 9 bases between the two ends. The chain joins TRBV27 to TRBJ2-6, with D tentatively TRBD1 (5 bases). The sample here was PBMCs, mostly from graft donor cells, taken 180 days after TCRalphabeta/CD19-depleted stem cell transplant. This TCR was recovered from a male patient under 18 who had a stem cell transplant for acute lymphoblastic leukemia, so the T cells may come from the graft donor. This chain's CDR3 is CASSFGQISGANVLTF. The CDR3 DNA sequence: TGTGCCAGCAGTTTTGGACAAATCTCTGGGGCCAACGTCCTGACTTTC.